This T cell receptor beta chain was sequenced for a study of blood T cells in healthy people across ages. Regarding the study as a whole: Researchers report that TCR beta diversity correlated strongly with naive T cell percentage.

The sample holds a few counts of this clonotype. The antigen is undetermined. Alongside a J-beta primer mix, a sample-barcoded 5' primer served in a second PCR lasting about 7 to 11 cycles. Each CDR3 protein gets one entry after TCRdb re-called the 5' RACE reads with MiXCR. Altogether about 970,000 distinct CDR3 sequences are present, around 54% being singletons, with the ten largest covering about a fifth. This CDR3 region has 13 residues. CDR1 SGHNT and CDR2 YENEEA come from the germline V gene. Sequenced sample: blood. This chain connects TRBV11-3 to TRBJ2-4; D is unclear. The J call may be incorrect, as the DNA end agrees better with TRBJ2-7. The TCR sequence derives from a woman between 55 and 75 years old in good health. CDR3 residues: CASSRDHSNEQYF. The DNA for the CDR3 is TGTGCCAGCAGCCGCGACCATAGCAACGAGCAGTACTTC.